These 27 T cell receptor beta chains were sequenced from one sample in a study of cytomegalovirus exposure and HLA in healthy donors. Researchers ran the PCR with 60 Vbeta and 13 Jbeta primers. Method: immunoSEQ multiplex PCR; TCRdb's copy keeps in-frame clones and lacks some. The profile shows about 210,000 clones, around 82% of them singletons. Specimen: PBMCs. All receptors come from a man aged 35-49 years in good health and CMV-seropositive.

The rearrangement links TRBV19 to TRBJ1-2; 7 positions match TRBD1. The junction had 20 bases not matched to a gene; V was cut back by 4 bases and J by 6 bases. Germline lookup yields CDR1 LNHDA and CDR2 SQIVND (reference sequence). CDR3 size: 18 residues. The DNA for the CDR3 is TGTGCCAGTAGTAAAGGTTCTGACCGGGACAGCGGAGGAGATGGCTACACCTTC. Amino acids: CASSKGSDRDSGGDGYTF.

The V call is TRBV6-5, the J call TRBJ1-3; 7 bases map to TRBD1. V was pared by 5 bases and J by 4 bases, with 8 bases of the junction left unmatched. Germline lookup yields CDR1 MNHEY and CDR2 SVGAGI. CDR3 size: 15 residues. The CDR3 nucleotides are TGTGCCAGCAGTCGTACGACAGGGAGCGGAAACACCATATATTTT. Protein sequence: CASSRTTGSGNTIYF.

This chain connects TRBV19 to TRBJ2-6, with 8 bases that match TRBD1. Trimming at V came to 4 bases and at J to 0 bases, leaving 5 bases not matched to a gene. Germline CDR1 and CDR2: LNHDA and SQIVND (reference sequence). The CDR3 has 17 residues. Written as DNA, the CDR3 is TGTGCCAGTAGTAATTGGACAGGGTTCTCTGGGGCCAACGTCCTGACTTTC. Protein product: CASSNWTGFSGANVLTF.

The chain combines TRBV5-1 with TRBJ1-1; D ambiguous. Trimming cost V 0 bases and J 2 bases, with 8 bases left between them. The CDR3 contains 14 residues. Germline V lookup: CDR1 SGHRS, CDR2 YFSETQ. The CDR3 nucleotides are TGCGCCAGCAGCTTGGGACAAGTTAACACTGAAGCTTTCTTT. It yields the protein CASSLGQVNTEAFF. The full variable domain, rest sourced from reference TRBV5-1 and TRBJ1-1, is KAGVTQTPRYLIKTRGQQVTLSCSPISGHRSVSWYQQTPGQGLQFLFEYFSETQRNKGNFPGRFSGRQFSNSRSEMNVSTLELGDSALYLCASSLGQVNTEAFFGQGTRLTVV.

This chain joins TRBV6-5 and TRBJ1-2, with D perhaps TRBD1 (5 bases). Per the germline V gene, CDR1 is MNHEY and CDR2 is SVGAGI. The CDR3 is 14 residues long. With 6 bases removed from V and 3 bases from J, the gap between germline ends came to 14 bases. CDR3 in DNA: TGTGCCAGCAGAAGCCCGGACACCTACTATGGCTACACCTTC. It encodes CASRSPDTYYGYTF.

The table lists this clone with a few counts. This chain uses TRBV5-4 with TRBJ2-3; a weak D match, TRBD1 (5 bases). Germline-derived CDR1 and CDR2 are SGHNT and YYREEE (reference sequence). The CDR3 consists of 15 residues. V gave up 2 bases and J gave up 1 base, with 11 bases separating them. CDR3 in amino acids: CASSFFRDGTDTQYF. CDR3 DNA: TGTGCCAGCAGCTTTTTCAGGGATGGCACAGATACGCAGTATTTT.

Comment on this clone: Its ends do not fully match the called genes, so a read error is possible. The V call is TRBV7-7, the J call TRBJ2-5; 12 nucleotides align to TRBD1. This CDR3 has 17 residues. Germline CDR1 and CDR2: SSHAT and FNYEAQ (reference sequence). As DNA, the CDR3 is TGTGCTAGCAGCTTAGGCACGGGACAGGGGGCGGGGGAGACCCAGTACTTC. Its translation: CASSLGTGQGAGETQYF. The whole variable domain, filled in from reference TRBV7-7 and TRBJ2-5, reads GAGVSQSPRYKVTKRGQDVTLRCDPISSHATLYWYQQALGQGPEFLTYFNYEAQPDKSGLPSDRFSAERPEGSISTLTIQRTEQRDSAMYRCASSLGTGQGAGETQYFGPGTRLLVL.

The CDR3 region has the DNA TGTGCCAGCGGCTCTAAGCCTAACACTGAAGCTTTCTTT. Its translation is CASGSKPNTEAFF. The J gene is TRBJ1-1, the V gene TRBV5-5; no definite D call. V was trimmed by 7 bases and J by 2 bases, leaving 12 bases between them. The CDR3 covers 13 residues. CDR1 and CDR2 (germline): SGHKS, YYEKEE (reference sequence). Supplemented by reference TRBV5-5 and TRBJ1-1, the full variable domain reads DAGVTQSPTHLIKTRGQQVTLRCSPISGHKSVSWYQQVLGQGPQFIFQYYEKEERGRGNFPDRFSARQFPNYSSELNVNALLLGDSALYLCASGSKPNTEAFFGQGTRLTVV.

V usage is TRBV12-5 and J usage is TRBJ2-1; 8 nucleotides match TRBD2. The CDR3 totals 21 residues. The V and J ends lost 5 bases and 0 bases, in that order; junction bases with no gene match: 21. Germline CDR1 LGHNT, CDR2 FRNRAP. CDR3 residues: CASGPSVGLAGGLSSYNEQFF. CDR3 coding DNA: TGTGCTAGTGGTCCCTCCGTGGGTCTAGCGGGCGGCTTAAGCTCCTACAATGAGCAGTTCTTC.

The J gene is TRBJ2-7, the V gene TRBV19; 7 bases line up with TRBD2. This CDR3 spans 12 amino acids. The V and J ends lost 7 bases and 3 bases, in that order; junction bases with no gene match: 3. Per the germline V gene, CDR1 is LNHDA and CDR2 is SQIVND (reference sequence). The CDR3 sequence is CASTSGGYEQYF. The CDR3 bases are TGTGCCAGTACCTCGGGAGGCTACGAGCAGTACTTC. Full variable domain (remainder filled in from reference TRBV19 and TRBJ2-7): DGGITQSPKYLFRKEGQNVTLSCEQNLNHDAMYWYRQDPGQGLRLIYYSQIVNDFQKGDIAEGYSVSREKKESFPLTVTSAQKNPTAFYLCASTSGGYEQYFGPGTRLTVT.

The chain employs TRBV27 and TRBJ1-6, with 10 bases aligning to TRBD1. With V trimmed by 3 bases and J by 9 bases, 8 bases remained unmatched. The germline gives CDR1 MNHEY, CDR2 SMNVEV (reference sequence). This CDR3 spans 16 amino acids. CDR3 coding DNA: TGTGCCAGCAGTTTGGATCGGGACAGGGGCGGTTCACCCCTCCACTTT. It codes for CASSLDRDRGGSPLHF.

The V call is TRBV7-6, the J call TRBJ2-7; D is perhaps TRBD2 (6 bases). The CDR3 covers 12 residues. The V gene's germline CDR1 is SGHVS and CDR2 FNYEAQ. Trimming took 5 bases from V and 3 from J, leaving 8 bases between them. The DNA for the CDR3 is TGTGCCAGCAGCCCCGGGGGCTACGAGCAGTACTTC. As protein: CASSPGGYEQYF.

The rearrangement joins TRBV7-2 to TRBJ2-7; 9 bases match TRBD2. The V and J ends lost 5 bases and 4 bases, in that order; junction bases with no gene match: 9. The germline CDR1 and CDR2 sequences are SGHTA and FQGNSA. The CDR3 spans 15 residues. For the CDR3, the DNA is TGTGCCAGCAGCCACCCCGGGACTAGCCTATACGAGCAGTACTTC. This sequence encodes CASSHPGTSLYEQYF.

This clone was picked up a small number of times. J is TRBJ1-5 and V is TRBV10-3; unclear D gene. The CDR3 is 12 amino acids. Trimming left V 3 bases short and J 9 bases short, with 9 bases between. Germline CDR1 reads ENHRY; CDR2 reads SYGVKD. CDR3 bases: TGTGCCATCAGTGAAGGTCTAGGGCCCCAGCATTTT. Its translation is CAISEGLGPQHF.

V gene TRBV27 combines with J gene TRBJ2-7; maybe TRBD1 (5 bases). With 4 bases removed from V and 1 base from J, the gap between germline ends came to 8 bases. The CDR3 is made up of 13 amino acids. Germline V gene lookup returns CDR1 MNHEY and CDR2 SMNVEV (reference sequence). The CDR3 DNA reads TGTGCCAGCAGTTATTCAGGGTCCTACGAGCAGTACTTC. Translating it yields CASSYSGSYEQYF.

There are a few counts of this clone. J is TRBJ1-1 and V is TRBV5-5; tentative D call: TRBD1 (5 bases). This CDR3 has 13 residues. Trimming stripped 5 bases from V and 0 bases from J, with 8 bases between. Germline V CDR1 and CDR2: SGHKS, YYEKEE (reference sequence). This CDR3 reads CASRGDLNTEAFF. The CDR3 DNA reads as TGTGCCAGCAGAGGGGACTTGAACACTGAAGCTTTCTTT.

The chain employs TRBV4-1 and TRBJ2-2, with 7 nucleotides matching TRBD2. The CDR3 is made up of 14 amino acids. V was clipped by 6 bases and J by 4 bases; unmatched bases: 5. The germline CDR1 and CDR2 sequences are MGHRA and YSYEKL. CDR3 residues: CASRAGSGTGELFF. CDR3 sequence (DNA): TGCGCCAGCAGAGCGGGAAGTGGCACCGGGGAGCTGTTTTTT.

This clone was counted only a few times. The genes are TRBV11-1 and TRBJ2-5; 13 bases are shared with TRBD2. Trimming took 5 bases from V and 2 from J; bases not matched to a gene: 8. Germline CDR1 reads SGHAT; CDR2 reads FQDESV (reference sequence). This CDR3 has 17 residues. The CDR3 loop reads CASSLRGLAGAQETQYF. In DNA, the CDR3 is TGTGCCAGCAGCCTGAGAGGACTAGCGGGAGCTCAAGAGACCCAGTACTTC.

The chain combines TRBV5-1 with TRBJ2-5; D unclear. The J call is doubtful: the DNA matches TRBJ2-7 better. The CDR3 is 16 amino acids. Germline V gene sequence: CDR1 SGHRS, CDR2 YFSETQ. CDR3 amino acids: CASSLGSYASSYEQYF. CDR3 sequence (DNA): TGCGCCAGCAGCTTGGGAAGTTACGCTAGCTCCTACGAGCAGTACTTC.

V is TRBV6-5 and J is TRBJ1-2; a possible D gene is TRBD1 (6 bases). The germline V gene encodes CDR1 MNHEY and CDR2 SVGAGI. Between the trimmed V and J ends, which lost 6 bases and 2 bases, there was a span of 10 bases. This CDR3 spans 13 amino acids. In nucleotides, the CDR3 is TGTGCCAGCAGGAACACAGGGAACTATGGCTACACCTTC. As protein: CASRNTGNYGYTF.

This clone appeared a single time. The V and J genes are TRBV5-4 and TRBJ2-1, with 7 positions matching TRBD1. With V trimmed by 0 bases and J by 6 bases, 3 bases remained unmatched. The germline V gene encodes CDR1 SGHNT and CDR2 YYREEE (reference sequence). This CDR3 spans 14 amino acids. CDR3 nucleotides: TGTGCCAGCAGCTTGGGACAGGGTGGCAATGAGCAGTTCTTC. It encodes CASSLGQGGNEQFF.

The chain has TRBV28 and TRBJ1-2; possibly TRBD1 for D (6 bases). The CDR3 totals 14 residues. The germline V gene encodes CDR1 MDHEN and CDR2 SYDVKM. The V end was cut by 8 bases, the J end by 2 bases, with 15 bases between. The CDR3 sequence: CASLTQGDNYGYTF. CDR3 in DNA: TGTGCCAGCCTTACACAGGGCGACAACTATGGCTACACCTTC.

This clone was seen a few times. The rearrangement links TRBV4-2 to TRBJ2-7, with 10 bases lining up with TRBD2. There are 18 residues in the CDR3. The germline gives CDR1 LGHNA, CDR2 YNFKEQ. The trim removed 0 bases at V and 3 bases at J, leaving 11 bases unmatched. CDR3 DNA: TGTGCCAGCAGCCAAGATCCGGGCACGGCTAGCGGGAGCTACGAGCAGTACTTC. It specifies CASSQDPGTASGSYEQYF.

This chain uses TRBV19 with TRBJ2-7; TRBD2 matches at 8 bases. The CDR3 covers 16 residues. V was pared by 3 bases and J by 2 bases, with 9 bases of the junction left unmatched. CDR1 and CDR2 from the germline V gene are LNHDA and SQIVND (reference sequence). This chain's CDR3 is CASSILGAGGTYEQYF. The CDR3 bases are TGTGCCAGTAGTATTTTAGGTGCGGGAGGCACCTACGAGCAGTACTTC.

The rearrangement joins TRBV7-9 to TRBJ1-1; 8 nucleotides match TRBD1. The V gene end was trimmed by 5 bases and the J gene end by 4 bases; junction bases not matched to a gene: 6. The CDR3 consists of 14 residues. The germline V gene has CDR1 SEHNR and CDR2 FQNEAQ (reference sequence). In DNA, the CDR3 is TGTGCCAGCAGCCAATACAGGGGGAGCACTGAAGCTTTCTTT. Its protein is CASSQYRGSTEAFF.

V gene TRBV5-1 combines with J gene TRBJ2-5, with 8 positions matching TRBD1. Gene TRBJ2-7 matches the end of the DNA better, so the J call may be wrong. Germline CDR1 and CDR2: SGHRS and YFSETQ. The CDR3 extends over 13 amino acids. The CDR3 region is CASSRQGFDEQYF. CDR3 bases: TGCGCCAGCAGCCGACAGGGGTTCGACGAGCAGTACTTC.

The chain combines TRBV18 with TRBJ2-3, with D unresolved. The V and J ends lost 6 bases and 2 bases respectively, with 9 bases between them. The CDR3 runs 13 residues. CDR1 KGHSH and CDR2 LQKENI come from the germline V gene. CDR3: CASSREITDTQYF. CDR3 sequence (DNA): TGTGCCAGCTCCCGAGAAATCACAGATACGCAGTATTTT.